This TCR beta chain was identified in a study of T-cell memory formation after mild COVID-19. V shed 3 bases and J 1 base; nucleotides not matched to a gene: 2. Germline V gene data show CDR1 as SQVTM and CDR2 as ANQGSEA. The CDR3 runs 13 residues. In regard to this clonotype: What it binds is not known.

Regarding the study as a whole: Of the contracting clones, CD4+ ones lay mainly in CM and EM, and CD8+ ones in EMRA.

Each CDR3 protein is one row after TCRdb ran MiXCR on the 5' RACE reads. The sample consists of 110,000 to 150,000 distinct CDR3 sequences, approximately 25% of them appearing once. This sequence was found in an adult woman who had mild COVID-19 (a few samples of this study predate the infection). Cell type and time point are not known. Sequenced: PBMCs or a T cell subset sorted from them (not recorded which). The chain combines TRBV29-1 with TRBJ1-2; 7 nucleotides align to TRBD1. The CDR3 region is CSVDAGGNYGYTF. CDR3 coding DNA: TGCAGCGTTGATGCAGGGGGTAACTATGGCTACACCTTC. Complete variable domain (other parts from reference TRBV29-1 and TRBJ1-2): SAVISQKPSRDICQRGTSLTIQCQVDSQVTMMFWYRQQPGQSLTLIATANQGSEATYESGFVIDKFPISRPNLTFSTLTVSNMSPEDSSIYLCSVDAGGNYGYTFGSGTRLTVV.